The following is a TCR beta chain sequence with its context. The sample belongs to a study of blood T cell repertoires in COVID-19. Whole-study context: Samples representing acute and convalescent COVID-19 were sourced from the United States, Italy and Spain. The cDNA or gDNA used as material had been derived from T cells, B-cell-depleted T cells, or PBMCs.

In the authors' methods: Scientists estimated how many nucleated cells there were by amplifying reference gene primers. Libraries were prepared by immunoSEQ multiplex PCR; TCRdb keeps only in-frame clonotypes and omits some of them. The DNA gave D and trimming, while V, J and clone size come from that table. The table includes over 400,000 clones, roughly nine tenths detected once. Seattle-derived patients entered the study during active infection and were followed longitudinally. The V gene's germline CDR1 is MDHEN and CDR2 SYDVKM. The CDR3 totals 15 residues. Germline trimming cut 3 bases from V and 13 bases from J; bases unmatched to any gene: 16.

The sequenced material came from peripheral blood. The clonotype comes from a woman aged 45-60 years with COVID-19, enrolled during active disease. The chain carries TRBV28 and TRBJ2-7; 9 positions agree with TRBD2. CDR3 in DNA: TGTGCCAGCAGTTTGGGCGGGGGGGCCTTCCGGCCTCTATACTTC. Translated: CASSLGGGAFRPLYF.